This T cell receptor beta chain came from a study of cytotoxic CD8 clonotypes in ibrutinib-treated CLL. Profiling relied on immunoSEQ multiplex PCR, and the TCRdb table lists in-frame clones only, not all of them. In the table there are about 140,000 clones, approximately 80% of which are singletons. There are 16 residues in the CDR3. In germline, CDR1 is SEHNR, CDR2 FQNEAQ (reference sequence). The ends were cut back, 5 bases at V and 2 bases at J, with 19 bases in the middle. The input for sequencing was PBMCs, taken after 12 months of ibrutinib treatment. The chain is built from TRBV7-9 and TRBJ2-7; D could derive from TRBD1 or TRBD2 (5 bases each). This TCR was sampled from a human donor with chronic lymphocytic leukemia. The DNA for the CDR3 is TGTGCCAGCAGCGGGACCCAAACAGGCCTCCCCTACGAGCAGTACTTC. This gives the protein CASSGTQTGLPYEQYF.